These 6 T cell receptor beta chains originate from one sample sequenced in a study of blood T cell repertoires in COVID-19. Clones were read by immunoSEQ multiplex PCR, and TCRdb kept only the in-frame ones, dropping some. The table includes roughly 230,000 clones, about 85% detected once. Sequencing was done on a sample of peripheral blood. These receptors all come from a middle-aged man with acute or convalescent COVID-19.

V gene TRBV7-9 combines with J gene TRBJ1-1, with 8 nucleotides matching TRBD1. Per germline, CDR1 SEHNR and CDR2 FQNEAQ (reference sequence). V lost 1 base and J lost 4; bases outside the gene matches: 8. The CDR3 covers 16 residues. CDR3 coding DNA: TGTGCCAGCAGCTTAGTGGATTCAGGGGGCCCCACTGAAGCTTTCTTT. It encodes CASSLVDSGGPTEAFF.

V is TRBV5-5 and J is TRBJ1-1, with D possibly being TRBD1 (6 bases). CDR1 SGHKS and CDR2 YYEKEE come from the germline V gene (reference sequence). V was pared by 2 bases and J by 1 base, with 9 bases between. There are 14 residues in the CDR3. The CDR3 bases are TGTGCCAGCAGCTTAGGGGGAGCGAACACTGAAGCTTTCTTT. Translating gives CASSLGGANTEAFF. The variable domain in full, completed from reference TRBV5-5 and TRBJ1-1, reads DAGVTQSPTHLIKTRGQQVTLRCSPISGHKSVSWYQQVLGQGPQFIFQYYEKEERGRGNFPDRFSARQFPNYSSELNVNALLLGDSALYLCASSLGGANTEAFFGQGTRLTVV.

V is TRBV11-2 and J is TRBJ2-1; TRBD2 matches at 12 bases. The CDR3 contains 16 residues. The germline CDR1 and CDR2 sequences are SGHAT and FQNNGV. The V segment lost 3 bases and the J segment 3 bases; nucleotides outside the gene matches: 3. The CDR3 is CASSLGLAGRYNEQFF. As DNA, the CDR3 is TGTGCCAGCAGCTTGGGACTAGCGGGCCGCTACAATGAGCAGTTCTTC.

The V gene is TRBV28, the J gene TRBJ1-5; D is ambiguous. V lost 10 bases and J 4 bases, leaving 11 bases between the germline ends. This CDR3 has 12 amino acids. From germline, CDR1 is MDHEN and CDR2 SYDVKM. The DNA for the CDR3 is TGTGCCACCCGCAGAGGAAATCAGCCCCAGCATTTT. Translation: CATRRGNQPQHF.

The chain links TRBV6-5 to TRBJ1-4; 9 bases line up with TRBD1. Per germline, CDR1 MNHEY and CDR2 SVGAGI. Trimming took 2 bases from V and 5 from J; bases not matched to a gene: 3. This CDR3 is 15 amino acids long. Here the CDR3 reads CASSYGTGLNEKLFF. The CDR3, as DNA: TGTGCCAGCAGTTACGGGACAGGGCTCAATGAAAAACTGTTTTTT.

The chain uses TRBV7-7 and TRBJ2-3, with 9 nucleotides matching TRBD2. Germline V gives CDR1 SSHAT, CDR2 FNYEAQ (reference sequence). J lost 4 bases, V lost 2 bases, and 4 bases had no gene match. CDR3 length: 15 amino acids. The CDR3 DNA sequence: TGTGCCAGCAGCTTATCAGCGGGGGGCCCAGATACGCAGTATTTT. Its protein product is CASSLSAGGPDTQYF.